What follows describes a single T cell receptor beta chain. The data stem from a study of technical replicates of blood from several donors. Some clones are missing from TCRdb's copy, which holds only in-frame ones; the method was immunoSEQ multiplex PCR. The sample lists roughly 59,000 clones, approximately 84% seen once, with about 5% in the top ten. The ends were cut back, 1 base at V and 4 bases at J, with 11 bases in the middle. Looked up from germline, CDR1 is SGHKS and CDR2 is YYEKEE (reference sequence). The CDR3 spans 14 residues. The chain uses TRBV5-5 and TRBJ1-1; possible D gene TRBD1, 5 bases. The receptor's source is a human donor in good health. Some clones in this sample may be carry-over from other donors' samples. The source material was PBMCs. CDR3 region: CASSLWQGSTEAFF. The CDR3 nucleotides read TGTGCCAGCAGCTTGTGGCAGGGCAGCACTGAAGCTTTCTTT. Based on the CDR3 plus reference TRBV5-5 and TRBJ1-1, the full variable domain is DAGVTQSPTHLIKTRGQQVTLRCSPISGHKSVSWYQQVLGQGPQFIFQYYEKEERGRGNFPDRFSARQFPNYSSELNVNALLLGDSALYLCASSLWQGSTEAFFGQGTRLTVV.